These T cell receptor beta chains were read from a single sample in a study of T cell responses to AZD1222 COVID-19 vaccine. Assay: immunoSEQ multiplex PCR; the TCRdb copy retains only in-frame clones and omits some. The sample has tens of thousands of clones, more than 75% seen once. Material: peripheral blood, obtained on day 0 of MenACWY control vaccination. The source is an adult in good health. Each CDR3 is given with its conserved first and last residue. A D gene is named only where the DNA matches it firmly. A clone size is listed for some rows: how often the clone was seen (once, few, many), or a class if it is expanded.

V,J,D,size,CDR3,DNA
TRBV30,TRBJ2-5,-,-,CAWNRRGETQYF,TGTGCCTGGAATCGGCGCGGAGAGACCCAGTACTTC
TRBV6-1,TRBJ1-6,-,once,CASSEVAGDGSPLHF,TGTGCCAGCAGTGAAGTCGCAGGGGATGGTTCACCCCTCCACTTT
TRBV7-9,TRBJ2-4,-,-,CASSLWPASPQYF,TGTGCCAGCAGCTTATGGCCCGCAAGCCCACAGTACTTC
TRBV7-2,TRBJ2-1,-,few,CASTQLAPGYNEQFF,TGTGCCAGCACCCAACTAGCTCCAGGGTACAATGAGCAGTTCTTC
TRBV27,TRBJ1-3,-,-,CASKGRSGNTIYF,TGTGCCAGCAAAGGGAGATCTGGAAACACCATATATTTT
TRBV6-2/TRBV6-3,TRBJ1-2,TRBD1,-,CASSDYRGLDYGYTF,TGTGCCAGCAGTGACTACAGGGGCCTTGACTATGGCTACACCTTC
TRBV20-1,TRBJ2-1,-,-,CSASRLGKDEQFF,TGCAGTGCTAGTCGTTTGGGGAAGGATGAGCAGTTCTTC
TRBV7-2,TRBJ1-5,TRBD1,-,CASSPGQGLHQPQHF,TGTGCCAGCAGCCCCGGACAGGGACTTCATCAGCCCCAGCATTTT
TRBV6-1,TRBJ1-5,TRBD1,-,CASSDLDRGREPQHF,TGTGCCAGCAGTGATTTGGACAGGGGTCGGGAGCCCCAGCATTTT
TRBV5-1,TRBJ1-4,-,-,CASSLTATNEKLFF,TGCGCCAGCAGCCTGACAGCAACTAATGAAAAACTGTTTTTT
TRBV5-1,TRBJ2-3,TRBD1,-,CASSLGTGETDTQYF,TGCGCCAGCAGCTTGGGGACAGGGGAAACAGATACGCAGTATTTT
TRBV5-1,TRBJ1-4,-,-,CASSLTGSSNEKLFF,TGCGCCAGCAGCTTGACAGGGTCCAGTAATGAAAAACTGTTTTTT
TRBV19,TRBJ2-1,-,-,CASSMSGGTVYNEQFF,TGTGCCAGTAGTATGTCGGGCGGGACGGTGTACAATGAGCAGTTCTTC
TRBV15,TRBJ2-2,-,-,CATSRLGAMNTGELFF,TGTGCCACCAGCAGATTAGGGGCCATGAACACCGGGGAGCTGTTTTTT
TRBV14,TRBJ2-1,-,-,CASSQAKGHVYNEQFF,TGTGCCAGCAGCCAAGCTAAGGGGCACGTCTACAATGAGCAGTTCTTC
TRBV10-3,TRBJ2-2,-,-,CAISWTDKPTGELFF,TGTGCCATCAGCTGGACAGATAAACCCACCGGGGAGCTGTTTTTT
TRBV7-2,TRBJ2-3,TRBD1,-,CASSPGQATDTQYF,TGTGCCAGCAGCCCCGGACAGGCCACAGATACGCAGTATTTT
TRBV28,TRBJ1-2,-,once,CASSPSGFYGYTF,TGTGCCAGCAGTCCCTCCGGCTTCTATGGCTACACCTTC
TRBV6-5,TRBJ1-2,TRBD1,-,CASSQGQGSGGYTF,TGTGCCAGCAGTCAGGGACAGGGAAGCGGGGGCTACACCTTC
TRBV10-3,TRBJ1-4,-,-,CAIRGDNEKLFF,TGTGCCATCAGGGGGGACAATGAAAAACTGTTTTTT
TRBV18,TRBJ2-1,TRBD2,-,CASSPPGLAGGPSYNEQFF,TGTGCCAGCTCACCACCAGGACTAGCGGGAGGGCCGTCCTACAATGAGCAGTTCTTC
TRBV24-1,TRBJ1-2,-,-,CATSDGGPGFNYGYTF,TGTGCCACCAGTGATGGGGGGCCAGGGTTTAACTATGGCTACACCTTC
TRBV5-1,TRBJ2-3,-,-,CASSDPRATDTQYF,TGCGCCAGCAGCGACCCCAGGGCCACAGATACGCAGTATTTT
TRBV7-9,TRBJ1-2,-,-,CASSFSQIANYGYTF,TGTGCCAGCAGCTTCTCCCAGATCGCTAACTATGGCTACACCTTC
TRBV19,TRBJ2-3,TRBD2,-,CASTRLAPPGGTQYF,TGTGCCAGTACCAGACTAGCCCCTCCGGGCGGTACGCAGTATTTT
TRBV6-2/TRBV6-3,TRBJ2-4,-,-,CASSYSRGWRNIQYF,TGTGCCAGCAGTTACTCGAGAGGGTGGCGGAACATTCAGTACTTC
TRBV6-5,TRBJ1-3,-,-,CASHKGDTIYF,TGTGCCAGCCATAAAGGAGACACCATATATTTT
TRBV27,TRBJ2-7,-,-,CASSSQGPLPPYEQYF,TGTGCCAGCAGTTCCCAGGGTCCCCTACCCCCTTACGAGCAGTACTTC
TRBV14,TRBJ2-5,TRBD1,-,CASSPIRGDRTYQETQYF,TGTGCCAGCAGCCCTATAAGAGGGGACAGGACGTACCAAGAGACCCAGTACTTC
TRBV5-5,TRBJ2-1,TRBD2,-,CASSLTLADYNEQFF,TGTGCCAGCAGCTTAACACTAGCGGACTACAATGAGCAGTTCTTC
TRBV5-5,TRBJ1-4,TRBD1,-,CASSFTGDNEKLFF,TGTGCCAGCAGCTTTACAGGGGATAATGAAAAACTGTTTTTT
TRBV7-8,TRBJ2-7,-,-,CASSPRSGGIGSYEQYF,TGTGCCAGCAGCCCAAGGTCAGGCGGGATCGGCTCCTACGAGCAGTACTTC